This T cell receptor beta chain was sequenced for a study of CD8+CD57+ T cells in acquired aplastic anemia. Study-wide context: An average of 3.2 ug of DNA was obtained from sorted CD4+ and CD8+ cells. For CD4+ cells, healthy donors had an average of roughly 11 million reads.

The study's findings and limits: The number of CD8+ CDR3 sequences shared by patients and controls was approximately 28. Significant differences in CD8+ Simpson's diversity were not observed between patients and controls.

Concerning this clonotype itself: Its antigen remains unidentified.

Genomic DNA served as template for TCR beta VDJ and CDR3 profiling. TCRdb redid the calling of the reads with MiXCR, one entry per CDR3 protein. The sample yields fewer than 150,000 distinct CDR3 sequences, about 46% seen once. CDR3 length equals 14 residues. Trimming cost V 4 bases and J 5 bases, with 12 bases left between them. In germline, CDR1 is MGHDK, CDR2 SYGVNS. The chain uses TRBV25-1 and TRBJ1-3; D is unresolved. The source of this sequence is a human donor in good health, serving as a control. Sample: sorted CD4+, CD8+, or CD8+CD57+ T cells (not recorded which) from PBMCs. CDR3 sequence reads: CASSATGVRNTIYF. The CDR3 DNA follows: TGTGCCAGCAGTGCTACGGGCGTTAGAAACACCATATATTTT. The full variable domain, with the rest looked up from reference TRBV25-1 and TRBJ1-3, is EADIYQTPRYLVIGTGKKITLECSQTMGHDKMYWYQQDPGMELHLIHYSYGVNSTEKGDLSSESTVSRIRTEHFPLTLESARPSHTSQYLCASSATGVRNTIYFGEGSWLTVV.